These 17 T cell receptor beta chains were sequenced from one sample in a study of T cell clonality in common variable immunodeficiency. The data were produced by immunoSEQ multiplex PCR, yet TCRdb's version contains in-frame clones alone and is incomplete. This sample carries around 10,000 clones, none of them present only once. Study findings and constraints: Reportedly, TCR beta sequences from common variable immunodeficiency showed fewer deletions and N-nucleotide insertions.

No antigens are known for them. Sample: peripheral blood mononuclear cells. Receptor source: a human donor with common variable immunodeficiency.

This clone has a handful of counts. CDR3 DNA, as far as it was read: TGTGCCTGGATCGGGGGGCCCTCCTGGGGC. It translates to CAWIGGPSWG. The entire CDR3 is CAWIGGPSWGYTF. The chain links TRBV30 to TRBJ1-2, with D perhaps TRBD1 (6 bases). The read terminates 3 residues ahead of where the CDR3 ends, so the germline J gene completes it. Germline V gives CDR1 GTSNPN, CDR2 SVGIG (reference sequence). The length of the CDR3 is 13 residues.

This clone was seen a handful of times. The CDR3 here is CASSQTVNSNQPQHF. The sequenced CDR3 bases are TGTGCCAGCTCGCAAACAGTCAATAGCAATCAGCCC. The chain uses TRBV18 and TRBJ1-5; no firm D call. From the germline J gene comes the end of the CDR3, since the read stops 3 residues before it. This CDR3 spans 15 amino acids. V was clipped by 6 bases and J by 0 bases, with 12 bases between them. Germline assignment: CDR1 KGHSH and CDR2 LQKENI.

This clone was counted between two and nine times. The CDR3 end falls 3 residues outside the read, so it is completed with the germline J gene. Other DNA sequences in the same sample also yield this CDR3. The gene calls are TRBV18 and TRBJ2-5; perhaps TRBD1 as D (6 bases). Between the trimmed V and J ends, which lost 3 bases and 7 bases, there was a span of 12 bases. This CDR3 is built from 13 residues. CDR1 and CDR2 from the germline V gene are KGHSH and LQKENI. CDR3 protein: CASSPGASGTQYF. CDR3 bases read: TGTGCCAGCTCACCGGGGGCTTCTGGGACC.

This clone has only a few counts. The CDR3 protein is CASRTGGAGFEQFF. The sequenced part of the CDR3 DNA is TGTGCCAGCAGAACAGGGGGCGCAGGGTTTGAG. The chain links TRBV6-2 or TRBV6-3 to TRBJ2-1; 9 positions agree with TRBD1. The read ends 3 residues shy of where the CDR3 ends; the end is completed using the germline J gene. CDR3 size: 14 residues. Germline V lookup: CDR1 MNHEY, CDR2 SVGEGT. The junction had 9 bases not matched to a gene; V was cut back by 6 bases and J by 9 bases.

On this clone itself: Read coverage stops 3 residues before the CDR3 terminus; the germline J gene supplies the remainder. The chain carries TRBV5-5 and TRBJ2-7, with TRBD1 matching 7 bases. The CDR3 covers 14 residues. Germline V CDR1 and CDR2: SGHKS, YYEKEE (reference sequence). V lost 1 base to trimming and J lost 0 bases; unmatched junction nucleotides: 1. This CDR3 is CASSLRGPSYEQYF. The DNA read from the CDR3 is TGTGCCAGCAGCTTGAGGGGGCCCTCCTACGAG.

Turning to this clone: The read comes to an end 3 residues before the CDR3 does, leaving the germline J gene to fill in the end. The chain combines TRBV18 with TRBJ1-1; 8 nucleotides line up with TRBD1. Germline loops: CDR1 KGHSH, CDR2 LQKENI. This CDR3 spans 16 amino acids. Trimming took 3 bases from V and 1 from J; bases not matched to a gene: 7. CDR3 amino acids: CASSPSQGATNTEAFF. The covered CDR3 bases are TGTGCCAGCTCACCCTCCCAGGGGGCCACGAACACTGAA.

This clone was picked up a small number of times. The read terminates 3 residues ahead of where the CDR3 ends, so the germline J gene completes it. The chain recombines TRBV19 with TRBJ2-7; 7 bases agree with TRBD1. In germline, CDR1 is LNHDA, CDR2 SQIVND (reference sequence). V was clipped by 3 bases and J by 5 bases; unmatched bases: 1. This CDR3 is 12 amino acids long. The CDR3 is CASSIDRDEQYF. CDR3 DNA, as far as it was read: TGTGCCAGTAGTATCGACAGGGACGAG. The entire variable domain, with the rest obtained from reference TRBV19 and TRBJ2-7, is as follows: DGGITQSPKYLFRKEGQNVTLSCEQNLNHDAMYWYRQDPGQGLRLIYYSQIVNDFQKGDIAEGYSVSREKKESFPLTVTSAQKNPTAFYLCASSIDRDEQYFGPGTRLTVT.

This clone came up a few times. Coverage ceases 3 residues before the CDR3 finishes, and the germline J gene fills in the end. The chain recombines TRBV30 with TRBJ2-2; 8 nucleotides line up with TRBD2. The CDR3 extends over 15 amino acids. With V trimmed by 0 bases and J by 6 bases, 6 bases remained unmatched. Germline CDR1 reads GTSNPN; CDR2 reads SVGIG (reference sequence). Incomplete CDR3 DNA: TGTGCCTGGAGTGTGTTAGCGGGAAGTGCCGGGGAG. Residues: CAWSVLAGSAGE. The CDR3 in full is CAWSVLAGSAGELFF.

This clone was seen a few times. The sequenced CDR3 bases are TGTGCCAGCTCACCCCTACTAGCGGGAGAGGGCGAG. This codes for CASSPLLAGEGE. The whole CDR3 reads CASSPLLAGEGEQYF. The chain combines TRBV18 with TRBJ2-7; TRBD2 matches 11 bases. The CDR3 goes on 3 residues after the read ends, and that part is filled in from the germline J gene. Germline CDR1 is KGHSH and CDR2 is LQKENI. Unmatched junction bases numbered 7, after V lost 3 bases and J lost 6 bases. CDR3 length equals 15 residues.

Within the sample, this clone is medium-sized. Here the CDR3 reads CATSKRTSGKNEQFF. The sequenced CDR3 bases are TGTGCCACCAGTAAACGGACTAGCGGGAAGAATGAG. The chain has TRBV15 and TRBJ2-1, with 12 bases identical to TRBD2. The read terminates 3 residues before the CDR3 end, so the remaining end is supplied by the germline J gene. Germline assignment: CDR1 LNHNV and CDR2 YYDKDF (reference sequence). The CDR3 spans 15 residues. V was clipped by 6 bases and J by 7 bases; unmatched bases: 7.

As for this clone: The read halts 3 residues ahead of the CDR3 end, with the missing end drawn from the germline J gene. The V call is TRBV7-6, the J call TRBJ2-5, with 8 bases lining up with TRBD2. Trimming took 8 bases from V and 2 from J; bases not matched to a gene: 7. Germline V gene data show CDR1 as SGHVS and CDR2 as FNYEAQ. The CDR3 sequence is 14 residues long. CDR3 amino acids: CASGLLAGQETQYF. The part of the CDR3 DNA that was read is TGTGCCAGCGGACTATTAGCGGGGCAAGAGACC.

Notes on this clone: The read ends 3 residues before the CDR3 terminus; that terminus is restored from the germline J gene. The chain combines TRBV7-2 with TRBJ2-5; the D gene is possibly TRBD2 (6 bases). Trimming stripped 0 bases from V and 1 base from J, with 9 bases between. Germline V CDR1 and CDR2: SGHTA, FQGNSA. The CDR3 has 15 residues. CDR3 amino acids: CASSLAAGSQETQYF. The part of the CDR3 DNA that was read is TGTGCCAGCAGCTTAGCGGCGGGATCCCAAGAGACC. Supplemented by reference TRBV7-2 and TRBJ2-5, the full variable domain reads GAGVSQSPSNKVTEKGKDVELRCDPISGHTALYWYRQSLGQGLEFLIYFQGNSAPDKSGLPSDRFSAERTGGSVSTLTIQRTQQEDSAVYLCASSLAAGSQETQYFGPGTRLLVL.

This clone was detected only a few times. The read finishes 3 residues shy of the CDR3 end, and the germline J gene is used to complete it. This chain links TRBV20-1 with TRBJ1-6; D call uncertain. Trimming took 7 bases from V and 4 from J, leaving 17 bases between them. The CDR3 has 15 residues. CDR1 and CDR2 (germline): DFQATT, SNEGSKA (reference sequence). The CDR3 DNA, read in part, is TGCAGTGTAAGGCCCGCCTCACTATATAATTCACCC. Translated: CSVRPASLYNSP. The whole CDR3 protein is CSVRPASLYNSPLHF.

This clone has only a few counts. The CDR3 end lies 3 residues beyond the end of the read and is filled in from the germline J gene. This chain links TRBV7-6 with TRBJ2-3; 7 nucleotides line up with TRBD2. The CDR3 consists of 14 residues. The germline V gene encodes CDR1 SGHVS and CDR2 FNYEAQ. Germline trimming cut 1 base from V and 3 bases from J; bases unmatched to any gene: 1. The CDR3: CASSLGSGTDTQYF. CDR3 bases read: TGTGCCAGCAGCTTAGGTAGCGGGACAGATACG. Based on the CDR3 plus reference TRBV7-6 and TRBJ2-3, the full variable domain is GAGVSQSPRYKVTKRGQDVALRCDPISGHVSLYWYRQALGQGPEFLTYFNYEAQQDKSGLPNDRFSAERPEGSISTLTIQRTEQRDSAMYRCASSLGSGTDTQYFGPGTRLTVL.

This clone was counted between two and nine times. The CDR3 end lies 3 residues beyond the end of the read and is filled in from the germline J gene. This chain joins TRBV2 and TRBJ2-1; D gene uncertain. Germline V lookup: CDR1 SNHLY, CDR2 FYNNEI. The CDR3 is 11 residues long. V shed 7 bases and J shed 3 bases, with 4 bases lying between them. This chain's CDR3 is CASTYYNEQFF. Incomplete CDR3 DNA: TGTGCCAGCACCTACTACAATGAG.

The sample holds a few counts of this clone. The read gets to within 3 residues of the CDR3 end, and the germline J gene fills in the rest. The chain uses TRBV30 and TRBJ2-2; TRBD1 matches 10 bases. Trimming took 4 bases from V and 6 from J; bases not matched to a gene: 14. Germline CDR1 GTSNPN, CDR2 SVGIG (reference sequence). CDR3 length: 17 residues. The CDR3 loop reads CAWNRVGDRGVAGELFF. The covered CDR3 bases are TGTGCCTGGAATAGAGTAGGGGACAGGGGAGTAGCCGGGGAG.

This clone has a handful of counts. CDR3 DNA, as far as it was read: TGTGCCAGCAGCTCACAAGAGACC. This translates into CASSSQET. The CDR3 in full is CASSSQETQYF. The V and J genes are TRBV7-2 and TRBJ2-5; D not resolved. The read terminates 3 residues ahead of where the CDR3 ends, so the germline J gene completes it. CDR1 is SGHTA and CDR2 is FQGNSA in the germline V gene. Trimming took off 4 bases at V and 2 bases at J, with 2 bases between the two ends. This CDR3 region has 11 residues.